A single TCR beta chain is shown here with its context. This may stem from a read error, because a much larger clone lies one nucleotide away. This record belongs to a study of glioma-infiltrating T cells. TCR alpha and beta CDR3 regions were amplified from RNA using iRepertoire nested multiplex PCR. One entry per CDR3 protein results from TCRdb running MiXCR on the multiplex PCR reads. The table shows fewer than 200,000 distinct CDR3 sequences, with around 40% occurring only once. Germline CDR1 and CDR2: DFQATT and SNEGSKA (reference sequence). This CDR3 spans 15 amino acids. This receptor was identified in a human donor with low-grade glioma or glioblastoma, undergoing nonglioma brain surgery, or in good health (not recorded which). The sample comprised glioma tissue, nonneoplastic brain tissue, or PBMCs (not recorded which). This chain links TRBV20-1 with TRBJ2-7; 13 nucleotides agree with TRBD2. Written as DNA, the CDR3 is TGCAGTGCCCCAGGGACTAGCGGGAATTCCTACCAGCAGTACTTC. This codes for CSAPGTSGNSYQQYF.